This T cell receptor beta chain came from a study of blood T cell repertoires in COVID-19. As for the study in general: Acute and convalescent COVID-19 specimens originated in the United States, Italy and Spain. T cells, B-cell-depleted T cells, or PBMCs supplied cDNA or gDNA.

Seattle's enrolled individuals joined amid active infection and were then monitored longitudinally. The ends lost 4 bases at V and 4 bases at J; junction bases unmatched: 6. Germline-derived CDR1 and CDR2 are LNHDA and SQIVND (reference sequence). The CDR3 spans 15 residues. Here immunoSEQ multiplex PCR was the method, and the copy in TCRdb shows in-frame clones only, minus some. The table includes 97,000 or so clones, over 85% detected once. The sample holds a few counts of this clone. The gene calls are TRBV19 and TRBJ1-5; 8 bases match TRBD1. This TCR came from a woman between 50 and 59 years old with COVID-19, enrolled during active disease. The sample taken for sequencing was peripheral blood. The CDR3 loop reads CASSSDRGPNQPQHF. The CDR3 DNA reads as TGTGCCAGTAGTAGCGACAGGGGTCCTAATCAGCCCCAGCATTTT. The entire variable domain, with the rest obtained from reference TRBV19 and TRBJ1-5, is as follows: DGGITQSPKYLFRKEGQNVTLSCEQNLNHDAMYWYRQDPGQGLRLIYYSQIVNDFQKGDIAEGYSVSREKKESFPLTVTSAQKNPTAFYLCASSSDRGPNQPQHFGDGTRLSIL.